The 9 T cell receptor beta chains below were found in one sample sequenced in a study of blood T cell repertoires in COVID-19. Profiled with immunoSEQ multiplex PCR; TCRdb holds only in-frame clones, not every one. Of 100,000 to 150,000 clones in the sample, about 86% are singletons; the top ten hold under 2.5%. Sequenced: PBMCs or T cells enriched from blood (not recorded which). The receptors stem from a woman aged 50 to 60 who had recovered from COVID-19.

The chain recombines TRBV19 with TRBJ1-5; D might be TRBD1 (6 bases). CDR1 and CDR2 from the germline V gene are LNHDA and SQIVND (reference sequence). V was cut by 3 bases and J by 4 bases, with 13 bases left in between. The CDR3 consists of 15 residues. The CDR3 here is CASSIWQGQNQPQHF. CDR3 nucleotide sequence: TGTGCCAGTAGTATCTGGCAGGGGCAGAATCAGCCCCAGCATTTT. The entire variable domain, with the rest obtained from reference TRBV19 and TRBJ1-5, is as follows: DGGITQSPKYLFRKEGQNVTLSCEQNLNHDAMYWYRQDPGQGLRLIYYSQIVNDFQKGDIAEGYSVSREKKESFPLTVTSAQKNPTAFYLCASSIWQGQNQPQHFGDGTRLSIL.

This clone appeared once. The chain uses TRBV10-3 and TRBJ2-5, with 9 bases aligning to TRBD1. Germline trimming cut 2 bases from V and 5 bases from J; bases unmatched to any gene: 6. CDR1 ENHRY and CDR2 SYGVKD come from the germline V gene. The CDR3 length is 15 residues. The CDR3 sequence: CAISERGQGGETQYF. DNA of the CDR3: TGTGCCATCAGTGAGCGGGGACAGGGTGGGGAGACCCAGTACTTC.

The rearrangement joins TRBV9 to TRBJ1-4; no definite D call. With 1 base removed from V and 4 bases from J, the gap between germline ends came to 11 bases. The germline CDR1 and CDR2 sequences are SGDLS and YYNGEE. The CDR3 has 15 amino acids. CDR3 nucleotide sequence: TGTGCCAGCAGCGTACAGTCACAGATTAATGAAAAACTGTTTTTT. Protein: CASSVQSQINEKLFF.

The chain links TRBV13 to TRBJ2-2; maybe TRBD2 (6 bases). The CDR3 loop spans 20 amino acids. Germline values: CDR1 PRHDT, CDR2 FYEKMQ (reference sequence). The V and J ends lost 2 bases and 0 bases respectively, with 22 bases between them. The DNA of the CDR3 is TGTGCCAGCAGCTTATTAGTGCCGGCGGGGTCAGCTACGAACACCGGGGAGCTGTTTTTT. Encoded protein: CASSLLVPAGSATNTGELFF.

This rearrangement joins TRBV7-2 to TRBJ2-5; D is perhaps TRBD2 (5 bases). V was clipped by 5 bases and J by 5 bases, with 12 bases between them. The CDR3 is 13 amino acids. Germline CDR1 reads SGHTA; CDR2 reads FQGNSA. In DNA form, the CDR3 reads TGTGCCAGCAGCGCCGGACTGCGGGAGACCCAGTACTTC. Translation: CASSAGLRETQYF. Together with reference TRBV7-2 and TRBJ2-5, the CDR3 gives the full variable domain: GAGVSQSPSNKVTEKGKDVELRCDPISGHTALYWYRQSLGQGLEFLIYFQGNSAPDKSGLPSDRFSAERTGGSVSTLTIQRTQQEDSAVYLCASSAGLRETQYFGPGTRLLVL.

The V call is TRBV6-5, the J call TRBJ2-3; 8 bases are a match to TRBD2. The J segment lost 0 bases and the V segment lost 2 bases, leaving 4 bases of the junction unmatched. The CDR3 sequence is 16 residues long. The germline V gene encodes CDR1 MNHEY and CDR2 SVGAGI. For the CDR3, the DNA is TGTGCCAGCAGTTACGGGACTAGACCTAGCACAGATACGCAGTATTTT. Its protein is CASSYGTRPSTDTQYF.

This sequence joins TRBV6-5 and TRBJ2-7; TRBD1 aligns across 10 bases. Germline V gene lookup returns CDR1 MNHEY and CDR2 SVGAGI. This CDR3 has 13 amino acids. Unmatched junction bases numbered 2, after V lost 6 bases and J lost 3 bases. CDR3 in amino acids: CASSRDRGYEQYF. Here the CDR3 DNA reads TGTGCCAGCAGCCGGGACAGGGGCTACGAGCAGTACTTC.

This clone has a single count. V usage is TRBV10-1 and J usage is TRBJ2-3; weak D call: TRBD1 (6 bases). Germline-derived CDR1 and CDR2 are WNHNN and SYGVQD (reference sequence). The CDR3 extends over 17 amino acids. V was clipped by 3 bases and J by 2 bases, with 18 bases between them. As DNA, the CDR3 is TGCGCCAGCAGTGATGGGGCAGGGGATTTTTACACAGATACGCAGTATTTT. Residues: CASSDGAGDFYTDTQYF.

J is TRBJ2-7 and V is TRBV4-1; 10 bases match TRBD1. This CDR3 spans 19 amino acids. Per the germline V gene, CDR1 is MGHRA and CDR2 is YSYEKL. The junction had 18 bases not matched to a gene; V was cut back by 5 bases and J by 2 bases. CDR3 sequence: CASSEGSGRFGTGAYEQYF. The CDR3 region has the DNA TGCGCCAGCAGCGAAGGTAGTGGTCGTTTCGGGACAGGGGCCTACGAGCAGTACTTC.